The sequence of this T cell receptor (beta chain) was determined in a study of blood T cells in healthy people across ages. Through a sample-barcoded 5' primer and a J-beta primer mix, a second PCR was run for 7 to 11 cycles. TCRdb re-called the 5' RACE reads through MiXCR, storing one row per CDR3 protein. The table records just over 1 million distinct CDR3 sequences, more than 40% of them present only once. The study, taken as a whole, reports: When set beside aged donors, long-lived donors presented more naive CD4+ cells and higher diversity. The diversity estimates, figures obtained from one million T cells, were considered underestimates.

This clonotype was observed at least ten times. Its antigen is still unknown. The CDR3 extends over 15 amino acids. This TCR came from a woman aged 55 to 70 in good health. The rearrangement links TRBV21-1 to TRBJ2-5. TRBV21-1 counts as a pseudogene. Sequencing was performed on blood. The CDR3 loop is CASSKAVAGGETQYF. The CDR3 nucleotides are TGTGCCAGCAGCAAAGCGGTGGCAGGTGGAGAGACCCAGTACTTC.